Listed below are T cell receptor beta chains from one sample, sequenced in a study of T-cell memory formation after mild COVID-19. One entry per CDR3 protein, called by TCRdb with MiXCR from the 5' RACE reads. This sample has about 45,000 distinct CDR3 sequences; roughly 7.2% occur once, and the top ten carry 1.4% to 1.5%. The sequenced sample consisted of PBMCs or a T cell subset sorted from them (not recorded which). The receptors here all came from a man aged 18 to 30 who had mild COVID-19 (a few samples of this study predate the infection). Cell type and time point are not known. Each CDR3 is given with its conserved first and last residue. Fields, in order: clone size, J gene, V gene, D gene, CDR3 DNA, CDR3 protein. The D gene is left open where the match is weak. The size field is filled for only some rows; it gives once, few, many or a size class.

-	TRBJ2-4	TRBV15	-	TGTGCCACCAGCAGAGATGGTCCCGCCGGGACGAAAAACATTCAGTACTTC	CATSRDGPAGTKNIQYF
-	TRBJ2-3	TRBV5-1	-	TGCGCCAGCAGCCTCCGCCGTGGGGGGGCCCTGGTATCGGATACGCAGTATTTT	CASSLRRGGALVSDTQYF
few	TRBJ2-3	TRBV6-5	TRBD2	TGTGCCAGCAGTTCCTCGGGGCGGGGGATCGTAGATACGCAGTATTTT	CASSSSGRGIVDTQYF
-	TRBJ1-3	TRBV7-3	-	TGTGCCAGCAGCGCGGGAAGCCTCACCTCTGGAAACACCATATATTTT	CASSAGSLTSGNTIYF
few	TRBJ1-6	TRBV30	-	TGTGCCTGGAAACCGGGCCCGAGCTCCTATAATTCACCCCTCCACTTT	CAWKPGPSSYNSPLHF
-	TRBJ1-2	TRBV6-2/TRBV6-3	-	TGTGCCAGCAGTTACTCAGGGTATGGCTACACCTTC	CASSYSGYGYTF
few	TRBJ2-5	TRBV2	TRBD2	TGTGCCAGCAGTGAATCGACTAGCGGGGCTCGGGAGACCCAGTACTTC	CASSESTSGARETQYF
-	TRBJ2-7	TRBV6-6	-	TGTGCCAGCAGAGATCCGGGACGGAGCTCCTACGAGCAGTACTTC	CASRDPGRSSYEQYF
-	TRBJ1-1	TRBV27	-	TGTGCCAGCAGTTTCGCAGGGAGGAACACTGAAGCTTTCTTT	CASSFAGRNTEAFF
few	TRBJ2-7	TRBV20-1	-	TGCAGTGCCCCCGACAGGTCGGGGGGCGAGCAGTACTTC	CSAPDRSGGEQYF
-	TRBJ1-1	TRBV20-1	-	TGCAGTGCTCTCGGACTGGCTCCTGAAGCTTTCTTT	CSALGLAPEAFF
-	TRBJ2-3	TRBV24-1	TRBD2	TGTGCCACCAGTGACAGGACTAGCGGGGGATCCACAGATACGCAGTATTTT	CATSDRTSGGSTDTQYF
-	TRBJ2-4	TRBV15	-	TGTGCCACCAGCAGTGAGGGGAGACGAGGCATTCAGTACTTC	CATSSEGRRGIQYF
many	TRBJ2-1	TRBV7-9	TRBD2	TGTGCCAGCAGCTTGGGAAGCGGGGCCAGCTCCTACAATGAGCAGTTCTTC	CASSLGSGASSYNEQFF
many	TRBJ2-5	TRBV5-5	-	TGTGCCAGCATCATGAGTCCGAGAGAGACCCAGTACTTC	CASIMSPRETQYF
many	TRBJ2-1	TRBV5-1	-	TGCGCCAGCAGCCCGGGACTCCACTCGTTGTACAATGAGCAGTTCTTC	CASSPGLHSLYNEQFF
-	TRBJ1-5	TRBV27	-	TGTGCCAGCAGTCCAAGTCTTATACAGGGAAATCAGCCCCAGCATTTT	CASSPSLIQGNQPQHF
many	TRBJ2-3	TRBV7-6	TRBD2	TGTGCCAGCAGCCCGAGGTATACTAGCGGCACAGATACGCAGTATTTT	CASSPRYTSGTDTQYF
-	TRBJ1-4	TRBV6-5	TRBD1	TGTGCCAGCAGTTACTCGCCAATAACAGGGGGAAGTGGGGAAAAACTGTTTTTT	CASSYSPITGGSGEKLFF
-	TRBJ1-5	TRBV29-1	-	TGCAGCACAAAAGTCGACGGCTCTCAGCATTTT	CSTKVDGSQHF
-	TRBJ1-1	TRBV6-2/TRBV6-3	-	TGTGCCAGCAGTTACCAGGGAGGTGTCGCTGAAGCTTTCTTT	CASSYQGGVAEAFF
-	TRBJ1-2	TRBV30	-	TGTGCCTGGAGTGTAGGCAGGGGCTATGGCTACACCTTC	CAWSVGRGYGYTF
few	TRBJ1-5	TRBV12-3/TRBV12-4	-	TGTGCCAGCAGTTTCATGGGGGGGGAGGGTCAGCCCCAGCATTTT	CASSFMGGEGQPQHF
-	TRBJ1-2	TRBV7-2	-	TGTGCCAGCACCCAAATGGACAGTAACTATGGCTACACCTTC	CASTQMDSNYGYTF
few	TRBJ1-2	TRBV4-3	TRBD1	TGCGCCAGCAGCTCCCGGACAGGGAATGGCTACACCTTC	CASSSRTGNGYTF
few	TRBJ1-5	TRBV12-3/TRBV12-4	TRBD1	TGTGCCAGCAGTTTAGCGGGGGGACAGGGACCCAATCAGCCCCAGCATTTT	CASSLAGGQGPNQPQHF
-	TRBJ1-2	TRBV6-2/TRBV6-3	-	TGTGCCAGCAGGACACAGGGAACCTCCGGCTATGGCTACACCTTC	CASRTQGTSGYGYTF
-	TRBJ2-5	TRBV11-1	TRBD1	TGTGCCAGCAGCACTCGGGACAGCCGACCGGAGACCCAGTACTTC	CASSTRDSRPETQYF
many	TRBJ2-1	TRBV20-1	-	TGCAGTGCTAGATCAGGGACGGCGGGCGAGCAGTTCTTC	CSARSGTAGEQFF